This TCR beta chain was observed in a study of shared clonotypes between healthy human individuals. Study overall: Each donor had three CD4 naive, three CD4 memory, two CD8 naive and one CD8 memory plate. Findings of the study overall: Generation of non-shared clonotypes was less probable than generation of clonotypes shared by all four donors. At large depth, rarefaction still showed sorted-subset sequencing to be incomplete.

After removal of 3 bases from V and 4 bases from J, the junction contained 3 bases not matched to a gene. This CDR3 is 15 amino acids long. The germline V gene encodes CDR1 SGDLS and CDR2 YYNGEE. Sequencing used immunoSEQ multiplex PCR; TCRdb keeps in-frame clones, though not all of them. This sample carries about 2 million clones, less than 95% of them seen once, and the ten largest clones take around 1.1%. Selected positively for CCR7 and CD45RO-negative, naive CD8 cells excluded terminally differentiated effector memory CD45RA+ cells. Free of recent acute infections or vaccinations, the donors were healthy HIV-negative adults. This clone was seen a few times. Its cognate antigen is unknown.

The receptor was derived from a man younger than 35 in good health. The chain has TRBV9 and TRBJ2-1, with 11 bases matching TRBD2. Sequences were obtained from naive CD8+ T cells sorted from blood. CDR3 sequence (DNA): TGTGCCAGCAGCGAGGGACTAGCGGAATACAATGAGCAGTTCTTC. Its protein is CASSEGLAEYNEQFF.